Only one count was recorded for the clone carrying this T cell receptor (beta chain). Amplification used 60 Vbeta primers and 13 Jbeta primers. TCRdb keeps only in-frame clones here, not all; method: immunoSEQ multiplex PCR. The sample carries 50,000 to 60,000 clones, 60% to 80% recorded once. The entry originates in a study of cytomegalovirus exposure and HLA in healthy donors. With 8 bases removed from V and 7 bases from J, the gap between germline ends came to 20 bases. The CDR3 spans 14 residues. CDR1 and CDR2 from the germline V gene are MDHEN and SYDVKM. Source material: PBMCs. This TCR was sampled from a middle-aged woman in good health and CMV-seropositive. The V gene is TRBV28, the J gene TRBJ1-2, with D possibly being TRBD1 (6 bases). CDR3 amino acids: CASRRPGQVPGYTF. Written as DNA, the CDR3 is TGTGCCAGCCGCCGCCCGGGACAAGTGCCTGGCTACACCTTC.